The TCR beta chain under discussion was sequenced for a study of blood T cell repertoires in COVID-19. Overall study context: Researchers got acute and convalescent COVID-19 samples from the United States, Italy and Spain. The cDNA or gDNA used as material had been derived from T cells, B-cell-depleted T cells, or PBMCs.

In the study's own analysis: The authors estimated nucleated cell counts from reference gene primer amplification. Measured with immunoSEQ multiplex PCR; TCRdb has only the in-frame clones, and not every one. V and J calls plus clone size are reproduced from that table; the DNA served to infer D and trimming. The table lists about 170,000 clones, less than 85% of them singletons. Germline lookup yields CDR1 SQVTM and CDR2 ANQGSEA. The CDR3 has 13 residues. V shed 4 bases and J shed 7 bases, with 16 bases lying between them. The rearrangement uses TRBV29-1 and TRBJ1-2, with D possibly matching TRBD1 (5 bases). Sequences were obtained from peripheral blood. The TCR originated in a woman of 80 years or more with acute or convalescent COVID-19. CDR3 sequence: CSVGPAGVGGYTF. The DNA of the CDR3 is TGCAGCGTTGGTCCGGCGGGGGTAGGTGGCTACACCTTC.